These 24 T cell receptor beta chains share one sample of origin, sequenced in a study of yellow fever vaccine responses in identical twins. TCRdb called the RT-PCR reads again in MiXCR, with one record for every CDR3 protein. This sample has about 6,000 distinct CDR3 sequences, with over 50% found just once. The sequences come from T cells from blood (PBMCs), unsorted or a sorted subset (not recorded which), collected before or after yellow fever vaccination (not recorded which). The receptors were gathered from a woman between 18 and 29 years old who received the yellow fever vaccine.

This sequence joins TRBV5-1 and TRBJ2-2; 8 bases match TRBD1. The CDR3 is 16 residues long. Trimming cost V 2 bases and J 3 bases; bases outside gene matches: 6. The V gene's germline CDR1 is SGHRS and CDR2 YFSETQ. CDR3: CASSLADRGYTGELFF. CDR3 sequence (DNA): TGCGCCAGCAGCTTAGCCGACAGGGGTTACACCGGGGAGCTGTTTTTT.

In its sample, this clonotype was seen a few times. CDR3 DNA sequence: TGCAGCGTTGATCTCGGACTAGCGGGAGCCGATACGCAGTATTTT. This translates into CSVDLGLAGADTQYF. The V call is TRBV29-1, the J call TRBJ2-3; TRBD2 matches 13 bases. Germline values: CDR1 SQVTM, CDR2 ANQGSEA. The V and J ends lost 3 bases and 6 bases, in that order; junction bases with no gene match: 6. The CDR3 is 15 amino acids.

The V and J genes are TRBV2 and TRBJ2-1; TRBD2 matches at 11 bases. CDR1 is SNHLY, CDR2 FYNNEI, per germline. This CDR3 is 14 amino acids long. Germline trimming cut 6 bases from V and 4 bases from J; bases unmatched to any gene: 2. CDR3 bases: TGTGCCAGCAGGTGGACTAGCGGGTACAATGAGCAGTTCTTC. It specifies CASRWTSGYNEQFF.

The gene calls are TRBV30 and TRBJ2-1, with TRBD2 matching over 16 bases. The CDR3 has 13 amino acids. After removal of 8 bases from V and 8 bases from J, the junction contained 3 bases not matched to a gene. The V gene's germline CDR1 is GTSNPN and CDR2 SVGIG (reference sequence). CDR3 nucleotides: TGTGCCGGGACTAGCGGGAGGGCCGATGAGCAGTTCTTC. Its protein product is CAGTSGRADEQFF.

The chain combines TRBV5-6 with TRBJ2-1; D perhaps matches TRBD2 (5 bases). The CDR3 length is 17 residues. The germline V and J ends were trimmed by 4 bases and 0 bases, with 17 bases remaining between them. The germline V gene has CDR1 SGHDT and CDR2 YYEEEE. The CDR3 loop reads CASSPEVPLSSYNEQFF. The CDR3 nucleotides read TGTGCCAGCAGCCCGGAGGTGCCTCTTAGCTCCTACAATGAGCAGTTCTTC.

The rearrangement uses TRBV2 and TRBJ2-7; D unclear. From germline, CDR1 is SNHLY and CDR2 FYNNEI. The length of the CDR3 is 13 residues. Trimming took off 0 bases at V and 3 bases at J, with 6 bases between the two ends. The CDR3 protein is CASSEAHSYEQYF. Here the CDR3 DNA reads TGTGCCAGCAGTGAAGCTCATAGCTACGAGCAGTACTTC. The variable domain in full, with the rest retrieved from reference TRBV2 and TRBJ2-7, is EPEVTQTPSHQVTQMGQEVILRCVPISNHLYFYWYRQILGQKVEFLVSFYNNEISEKSEIFDDQFSVERPDGSNFTLKIRSTKLEDSAMYFCASSEAHSYEQYFGPGTRLTVT.

The chain couples TRBV18 to TRBJ2-1; TRBD1 might be the D (5 bases). The CDR3 has 16 residues. Germline V gene lookup returns CDR1 KGHSH and CDR2 LQKENI. Trimming stripped 0 bases from V and 5 bases from J, with 14 bases between. The CDR3 DNA sequence: TGTGCCAGCTCACCACCGGGGCAGGGTCTCCACAATGAGCAGTTCTTC. Its protein is CASSPPGQGLHNEQFF.

This clonotype was picked up one time. This chain connects TRBV11-3 to TRBJ2-7; TRBD1 matches at 8 bases. Germline CDR1 is SGHNT and CDR2 is YENEEA. Unmatched junction bases numbered 9, after V lost 6 bases and J lost 5 bases. This CDR3 spans 14 amino acids. CDR3 in amino acids: CASRETAGGNEQYF. CDR3 sequence (DNA): TGTGCCAGCAGGGAGACGGCAGGGGGCAACGAGCAGTACTTC.

The J gene is TRBJ2-1, the V gene TRBV12-3 or TRBV12-4; 9 bases line up with TRBD2. The trim removed 6 bases at V and 9 bases at J, leaving 12 bases unmatched. This CDR3 has 15 residues. In nucleotides, the CDR3 is TGTGCCAGCAGATCTAGCGGGACCGAAAGGGGTGAGCAGTTCTTC. This translates into CASRSSGTERGEQFF.

This clonotype was detected only once. The chain is built from TRBV5-1 and TRBJ2-2; tentative D call: TRBD1 (6 bases). This CDR3 is built from 12 residues. Germline V gene data show CDR1 as SGHRS and CDR2 as YFSETQ. The germline V and J ends were trimmed by 5 bases and 7 bases, with 9 bases remaining between them. CDR3 in amino acids: CASRPGVGELFF. For the CDR3, the DNA is TGCGCCAGCAGACCAGGGGTCGGGGAGCTGTTTTTT.

The V and J genes are TRBV7-9 and TRBJ2-3; 8 bases are shared with TRBD2. Losses at the gene ends were 4 bases for V and 3 bases for J; bases not matched to a gene: 6. The CDR3 contains 15 residues. Germline CDR1 is SEHNR and CDR2 is FQNEAQ (reference sequence). For the CDR3, the DNA is TGTGCCAGCAGCTCGACGGGGGGGCGGACAGATACGCAGTATTTT. Translated: CASSSTGGRTDTQYF.

V and J are TRBV18 and TRBJ1-6; a possible D gene is TRBD1 (6 bases). This CDR3 spans 13 amino acids. V gave up 2 bases and J gave up 10 bases, with 9 bases separating them. Germline lookup yields CDR1 KGHSH and CDR2 LQKENI. CDR3 region: CASSPNRDSPLHF. CDR3 nucleotide sequence: TGTGCCAGCTCACCAAACAGGGACTCACCCCTCCACTTT.

This clonotype was seen a few times. V and J are TRBV13 and TRBJ1-2, with TRBD1 as a possible D gene (5 bases). The germline V gene encodes CDR1 PRHDT and CDR2 FYEKMQ (reference sequence). The V and J ends lost 4 bases and 5 bases respectively, with 11 bases between them. CDR3 length: 13 amino acids. CDR3 sequence: CASSSGWGYGYTF. As DNA, the CDR3 is TGTGCCAGCAGCTCAGGGTGGGGATATGGCTACACCTTC.

V is TRBV11-2 and J is TRBJ2-1; D is perhaps TRBD1 (5 bases). V dropped 3 bases and J dropped 9 bases, with 12 bases sitting between them. There are 13 residues in the CDR3. The germline CDR1 and CDR2 sequences are SGHAT and FQNNGV. The CDR3 reads CASSLLRGGEQFF. The DNA of the CDR3 is TGTGCCAGCAGCTTGTTAAGGGGCGGTGAGCAGTTCTTC.

The chain carries TRBV20-1 and TRBJ2-3, with 7 bases fitting TRBD2. V lost 7 bases, J lost 1 base, and 8 bases stayed unmatched. Germline CDR1 is DFQATT and CDR2 is SNEGSKA (reference sequence). The CDR3 totals 14 residues. The CDR3 coding sequence is TGCAGTGGGGCCCCGGGACTACGCACAGATACGCAGTATTTT. Translation: CSGAPGLRTDTQYF.

The CDR3 DNA sequence: TGCGCCAGCAGTGAACTAGCGGGACCCTACGAGCAGTACTTC. Its translation: CASSELAGPYEQYF. The chain employs TRBV10-1 and TRBJ2-7, with TRBD2 identical over 10 bases. CDR3 length: 14 amino acids. The V segment lost 3 bases and the J segment 2 bases; nucleotides outside the gene matches: 1. Germline values: CDR1 WNHNN, CDR2 SYGVQD (reference sequence).

The rearrangement uses TRBV5-1 and TRBJ1-2; possibly TRBD1 for D (5 bases). CDR1 and CDR2 from the germline V gene are SGHRS and YFSETQ. V gave up 4 bases and J gave up 5 bases, with 9 bases separating them. The CDR3 is made up of 12 amino acids. The chain's CDR3 is CASSTGGYGYTF. CDR3 DNA: TGCGCCAGCAGCACCGGGGGATATGGCTACACCTTC.

V and J are TRBV7-3 and TRBJ1-6; no reliable D call. Germline lookup yields CDR1 SGHTA and CDR2 FQGTGA. There are 13 residues in the CDR3. Trimming stripped 6 bases from V and 0 bases from J, with 3 bases between. The CDR3 sequence: CASSSSYNSPLHF. The CDR3 nucleotides are TGTGCCAGCAGTAGCTCCTATAATTCACCCCTCCACTTT.

CDR3 nucleotide sequence: TGTGCCAGCAAAGTCCAGGGCCCCGCCGGGGAGCTGTTTTTT. Residues: CASKVQGPAGELFF. The rearrangement joins TRBV13 to TRBJ2-2, with a weak D call TRBD1 (5 bases). The CDR3 runs 14 residues. Trimming pared 7 bases from V and 6 bases from J, leaving 15 bases between. Germline CDR1 is PRHDT and CDR2 is FYEKMQ (reference sequence).

The J gene is TRBJ2-1, the V gene TRBV20-1; the match to TRBD2 covers 8 bases. V dropped 6 bases and J dropped 8; count of bases not matched to a gene: 6. From germline, CDR1 is DFQATT and CDR2 SNEGSKA (reference sequence). The CDR3 consists of 12 residues. CDR3 sequence: CSAGLAGDEQFF. The CDR3 nucleotides read TGCAGTGCAGGACTAGCTGGCGATGAGCAGTTCTTC.

This clonotype was observed a handful of times. The rearrangement uses TRBV4-3 and TRBJ2-1, with 13 bases aligning to TRBD2. CDR3 length equals 15 residues. Trimming removed 0 bases from V and 8 bases from J; junction bases left unmatched: 1. Germline lookup yields CDR1 LGHNA and CDR2 YSLEER. Written as DNA, the CDR3 is TGCGCCAGCAGCCAAGATACTAGCGGGAGGGATGAGCAGTTCTTC. Protein: CASSQDTSGRDEQFF.

The CDR3 region is CASSEGDTQYF. In DNA form, the CDR3 reads TGTGCCAGCAGTGAGGGTGATACGCAGTATTTT. The V and J genes are TRBV2 and TRBJ2-3; D gene unclear. The V gene's germline CDR1 is SNHLY and CDR2 FYNNEI. This CDR3 is built from 11 residues. V lost 3 bases to trimming and J lost 6 bases, with 4 bases between them.

This chain connects TRBV19 to TRBJ2-1; TRBD2 aligns across 7 bases. There are 15 residues in the CDR3. V lost 2 bases, J lost 5 bases, and 6 bases stayed unmatched. Germline CDR1 LNHDA, CDR2 SQIVND (reference sequence). The CDR3 sequence: CASSIPIGTNNEQFF. For the CDR3, the DNA is TGTGCCAGTAGTATACCTATCGGGACTAACAATGAGCAGTTCTTC. The whole variable domain, remainder taken from reference TRBV19 and TRBJ2-1, is DGGITQSPKYLFRKEGQNVTLSCEQNLNHDAMYWYRQDPGQGLRLIYYSQIVNDFQKGDIAEGYSVSREKKESFPLTVTSAQKNPTAFYLCASSIPIGTNNEQFFGPGTRLTVL.

The chain links TRBV5-6 to TRBJ2-5; D remains ambiguous. CDR1 SGHDT and CDR2 YYEEEE come from the germline V gene. V gave up 2 bases and J gave up 1 base, with 6 bases separating them. This CDR3 is 13 amino acids long. The CDR3 DNA follows: TGTGCCAGCAGCTTCTCGCCCCAAGAGACCCAGTACTTC. Translated: CASSFSPQETQYF.